A selection of T cell receptor beta chains follows, all from one sample in a study of CD8 T cells in ankylosing spondylitis. TCRdb analysed the 5' RACE reads with MiXCR anew, one entry per CDR3 protein. The table lists roughly 240,000 distinct CDR3 sequences, 8% to 9% of them singletons. The sample consisted of blood, either unsorted or a sorted T cell fraction (not recorded which). The origin of the receptors is a female donor with ankylosing spondylitis or in good health (not recorded which). CDR3s include the opening cysteine and the closing phenylalanine or tryptophan. Each record gives: V gene, D gene, CDR3 length, J gene, CDR3 protein. D genes are given only for firm matches.

TRBV9	TRBD2	15	TRBJ2-1	CASSVRTSGSGEQFF
TRBV7-2	NA	15	TRBJ1-5	CASSFRSGSNQPQHF
TRBV4-3	NA	14	TRBJ2-3	CASSQVMSRDTQYF
TRBV5-1	TRBD2	16	TRBJ2-2	CASSPQGLAYTGELFF
TRBV20-1	NA	12	TRBJ2-3	CSASRPGDTQYF
TRBV9	NA	14	TRBJ1-1	CASTPGAVVTEAFF
TRBV7-6	NA	15	TRBJ2-2	CASSLGGPYTGELFF
TRBV5-6	TRBD2	15	TRBJ2-1	CASSFPTSGSNEQFF
TRBV10-3	NA	13	TRBJ1-1	CAIQAQLNTEAFF
TRBV9	TRBD2	14	TRBJ2-1	CASSGTSGNNEQFF
TRBV29-1	NA	15	TRBJ2-5	CSVEVLGLGSETQYF
TRBV24-1	TRBD1	15	TRBJ2-1	CATSDPGQSLDEQFF
TRBV19	NA	16	TRBJ1-6	CASSSLGTQMGSPLHF
TRBV20-1	NA	16	TRBJ1-2	CSARGAGTLPSYGYTF
TRBV6-1	NA	15	TRBJ2-5	CASNTKSGRQETQYF
TRBV15	TRBD1	16	TRBJ2-2	CATRGLGTGFTGELFF
TRBV20-1	NA	12	TRBJ2-3	CSAHVGSDTQYF
TRBV11-2	TRBD2	13	TRBJ2-1	CASSLAGGDEQFF
TRBV7-9	TRBD1	15	TRBJ2-7	CASSLTGTGVYEQYF
TRBV7-8	TRBD2	15	TRBJ2-2	CASSPLAGPTGELFF
TRBV29-1	TRBD2	14	TRBJ2-1	CSVELAGGPNEQFF
TRBV6-1	TRBD1	16	TRBJ2-4	CASRNPGTGSKNIQYF
TRBV20-1	NA	13	TRBJ2-3	CSARDYISDTQYF
TRBV12-3/TRBV12-4	NA	14	TRBJ2-1	CASISRGVGNEQFF
TRBV3-1	NA	14	TRBJ2-7	CASSQGLNSYEQYF
TRBV5-1	NA	13	TRBJ2-1	CASSFGSDNEQFF
TRBV7-8	TRBD2	15	TRBJ2-2	CASSRGTSGTGELFF
TRBV11-2	NA	12	TRBJ2-3	CTSSYMTDTQYF
TRBV7-2	TRBD2	15	TRBJ2-3	CASTVRGLATDTQYF
TRBV20-1	NA	11	TRBJ1-1	CSSSLAGTAFF
TRBV7-8	TRBD2	14	TRBJ2-7	CASSTSGSISFAYF
TRBV11-3	TRBD2	15	TRBJ2-2	CASSGTSGNTGELFF
TRBV5-1	TRBD1	14	TRBJ1-1	CASSLTGVNTEAFF